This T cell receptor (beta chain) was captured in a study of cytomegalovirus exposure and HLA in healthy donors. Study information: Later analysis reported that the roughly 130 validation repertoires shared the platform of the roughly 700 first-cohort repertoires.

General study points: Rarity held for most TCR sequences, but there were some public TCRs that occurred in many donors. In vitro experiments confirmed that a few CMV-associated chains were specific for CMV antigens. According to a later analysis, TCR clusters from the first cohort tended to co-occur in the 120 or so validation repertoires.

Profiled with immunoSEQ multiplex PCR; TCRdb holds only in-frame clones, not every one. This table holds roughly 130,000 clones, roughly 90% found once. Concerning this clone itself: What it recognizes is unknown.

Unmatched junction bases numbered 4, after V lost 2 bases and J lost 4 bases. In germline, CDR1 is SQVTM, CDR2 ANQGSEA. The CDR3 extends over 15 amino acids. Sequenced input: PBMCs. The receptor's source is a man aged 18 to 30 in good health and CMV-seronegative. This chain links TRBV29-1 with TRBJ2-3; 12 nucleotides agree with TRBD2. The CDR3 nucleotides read TGCAGCGTTGAAAGGTCTAGCGGGGGGGCAGATACGCAGTATTTT. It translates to CSVERSSGGADTQYF.